These T cell receptor beta chains were read from a single sample in a study of cytomegalovirus exposure and HLA in healthy donors. Profiling relied on immunoSEQ multiplex PCR, and the TCRdb table lists in-frame clones only, not all of them. The sample records some 140,000 clones, approximately 73% being singletons. Sequencing used PBMCs. These receptors all stem from a woman between 40 and 55 years old in good health and CMV-seronegative. Both conserved end residues are part of each CDR3. A D gene is named only where the DNA matches it firmly. Expanded clones get a size class; other rows say once, few or many, or leave the size out.

j_call,clone_size,v_call,d_call,cdr3_aa,cdr3_nt
TRBJ2-3,few,TRBV6-6,TRBD1,CASSYVRGLGADTQYF,TGTGCCAGCAGTTACGTGAGGGGGCTGGGCGCAGATACGCAGTATTTT
TRBJ1-2,-,TRBV5-1,TRBD1,CASRPGTGGGMDGYTF,TGCGCCAGCAGACCTGGGACAGGGGGCGGTATGGATGGCTACACCTTC
TRBJ2-3,few,TRBV15,TRBD1,CATSFRTGTSTDTQYF,TGTGCCACCAGCTTCCGGACAGGGACTAGCACAGATACGCAGTATTTT
TRBJ1-2,-,TRBV10-3,-,CAISESAGVYGYTF,TGTGCCATCAGTGAGTCGGCAGGGGTCTATGGCTACACCTTC
TRBJ1-2,-,TRBV18,TRBD1,CASSPLGTGGQGYTF,TGTGCCAGCTCACCCCTTGGGACAGGGGGCCAGGGCTACACCTTC
TRBJ2-7,-,TRBV5-1,-,CASSHTEAYEQYF,TGCGCCAGCAGCCACACAGAAGCCTACGAGCAGTACTTC
TRBJ2-5,-,TRBV4-1,TRBD1,CASSQSLSFDRVEMTQYF,TGCGCCAGCAGCCAGTCGCTTTCGTTTGACAGGGTGGAAATGACCCAGTACTTC
TRBJ1-1,-,TRBV7-2,-,CASSLVANTEAFF,TGTGCCAGCAGCTTAGTAGCGAACACTGAAGCTTTCTTT
TRBJ1-5,once,TRBV19,TRBD1,CASTSGDRVYQPQHF,TGTGCCAGTACGTCCGGGGACAGGGTCTATCAGCCCCAGCATTTT
TRBJ2-1,-,TRBV28,-,CASSLTSGGPNNEQFF,TGTGCCAGCAGTTTGACATCCGGAGGCCCCAACAATGAGCAGTTCTTC